The rows below give T cell receptor beta chains drawn from one sample of a study of regulatory T cells in long-lasting Graves disease. TCRdb re-called the multiplex PCR reads through MiXCR, storing one row per CDR3 protein. The sample lists fewer than 400,000 distinct CDR3 sequences, more than 20% occurring once. The sequencing here drew on peripheral blood mononuclear cells (PBMCs), taken when the disease was refractory, from a patient treated with antithyroid drugs. The origin of the receptors is a female donor with Graves disease. The CDR3 runs from the conserved cysteine through the conserved F or W. D genes are given only for firm matches. Expanded clones get a size class; other rows say once, few or many, or leave the size out.

j_call clone_size v_call d_call cdr3_aa cdr3_nt
TRBJ2-1 NA TRBV4-3 NA CASSRLSVGRTDEQFF TGCGCCAGCAGCCGATTGAGCGTCGGTCGTACAGATGAGCAGTTCTTC
TRBJ1-4 many TRBV7-9 NA CASSTRTGLNEKLFF TGTGCCAGCAGCACCCGGACGGGGCTTAATGAAAAACTGTTTTTT
TRBJ1-2 once TRBV19 NA CASSIQSYGYTF TGTGCCAGTAGTATTCAGAGCTATGGCTACACCTTC
TRBJ2-5 many TRBV6-5 NA CASSFSLYDPTAKETQYF TGTGCCAGCAGTTTTTCTCTTTATGATCCAACCGCCAAAGAGACCCAGTACTTC
TRBJ2-1 NA TRBV30 NA CAWKFPRGSEQFF TGTGCCTGGAAGTTCCCAAGGGGGAGTGAGCAGTTCTTC
TRBJ2-4 NA TRBV7-2 NA CASILTRVGAKNIQYF TGTGCCAGCATCCTTACTAGGGTCGGTGCCAAAAACATTCAGTACTTC
TRBJ2-2 NA TRBV3-1 NA CASSQGGQYTGELFF TGTGCCAGCAGCCAAGGAGGACAGTACACCGGGGAGCTGTTTTTT
TRBJ2-1 NA TRBV12-3/TRBV12-4 TRBD2 CASRDSGRGTYNEQFF TGTGCCAGCAGGGATAGCGGGAGGGGGACCTACAATGAGCAGTTCTTC
TRBJ2-7 NA TRBV30 NA CAWGRAGEQYF TGTGCCTGGGGTAGGGCCGGCGAGCAGTACTTC
TRBJ2-7 few TRBV4-3 TRBD2 CASSQVASGSYEQYF TGCGCCAGCAGCCAAGTTGCTAGCGGGAGTTACGAGCAGTACTTC
TRBJ1-4 NA TRBV29-1 TRBD1 CSVDGTGGQKLFF TGCAGCGTTGATGGGACAGGGGGACAAAAACTGTTTTTT
TRBJ2-7 many TRBV12-3/TRBV12-4 TRBD1 CASSAWDRVGEQYF TGTGCCAGCAGTGCATGGGACAGGGTGGGTGAGCAGTACTTC
TRBJ1-2 NA TRBV28 TRBD1 CASSLTGGEVYGYTF TGTGCCAGCAGTTTGACAGGGGGCGAAGTGTATGGCTACACCTTC
TRBJ2-4 few TRBV28 NA CASSPGRPGIQYF TGTGCCAGCAGTCCCGGAAGGCCCGGGATTCAGTACTTC
TRBJ2-7 NA TRBV14 NA CASSQVVGYEQYF TGTGCCAGCAGCCAAGTTGTAGGCTACGAGCAGTACTTC
TRBJ2-3 few TRBV11-2 TRBD2 CASSLPLAGGYTDTQYF TGTGCCAGCAGCCTCCCTCTAGCGGGAGGATACACAGATACGCAGTATTTT